This is a list of T cell receptor beta chains from one sample in a study of shared clonotypes between healthy human individuals. Data came from immunoSEQ multiplex PCR; TCRdb stores just in-frame clones and leaves some out. The sample yields roughly 2 million clones, roughly 94% seen once. Specimen: naive CD8+ T cells sorted from blood. Every receptor here comes from a man aged 18 to 29 in good health. CDR3s include the opening cysteine and the closing phenylalanine or tryptophan. A D gene is named only where the DNA matches it firmly. Not every row has a clone size; where given, it reads once, few, many or a size class.

CDR3aa | CDR3nt | v_gene | d_gene | j_gene | abundance
CASSLLGRDRTYEQYF | TGTGCCAGCAGCTTATTGGGGCGGGACAGGACCTACGAGCAGTACTTC | TRBV7-8 | TRBD1 | TRBJ2-7 | NA
CASSVVNTEAFF | TGTGCCAGCAGCGTGGTGAACACTGAAGCTTTCTTT | TRBV13 | NA | TRBJ1-1 | NA
CASSFRLNNEQFF | TGCGCCAGCAGCTTTAGACTAAACAATGAGCAGTTCTTC | TRBV4-1 | NA | TRBJ2-1 | once
CATSRVPPPISGLYSPLHF | TGTGCCACCAGCAGAGTTCCGCCCCCTATTTCGGGGTTGTATTCACCCCTCCACTTT | TRBV15 | NA | TRBJ1-6 | NA
CASSSPPGGDYNEQFF | TGTGCCAGCAGCTCCCCCCCGGGAGGGGATTACAATGAGCAGTTCTTC | TRBV7-9 | TRBD2 | TRBJ2-1 | NA
CASSLEGRAGMAEAFF | TGTGCCAGCAGCTTAGAAGGACGGGCAGGGATGGCTGAAGCTTTCTTT | TRBV7-9 | NA | TRBJ1-1 | NA
CASSDETAYNEQFF | TGCGCCAGCAGTGATGAGACTGCCTACAATGAGCAGTTCTTC | TRBV10-2 | NA | TRBJ2-1 | NA
CASSVFGRNSYEQYF | TGTGCCAGCAGTGTCTTCGGTAGGAACTCCTACGAGCAGTACTTC | TRBV2 | NA | TRBJ2-7 | NA
CASSYSRGSTDTQYF | TGTGCCAGCAGTTACTCGAGGGGCAGCACAGATACGCAGTATTTT | TRBV6-5 | NA | TRBJ2-3 | NA
CASSQEEFWDRVDSPLHF | TGCGCCAGCAGCCAAGAGGAGTTCTGGGACAGGGTGGATTCACCCCTCCACTTT | TRBV4-3 | TRBD1 | TRBJ1-6 | few
CASSLWDSVLDEQYF | TGTGCCAGCAGCCTGTGGGACAGCGTTCTAGACGAGCAGTACTTC | TRBV9 | TRBD1 | TRBJ2-7 | NA
CAWSIQGGNGYTF | TGTGCCTGGAGTATCCAGGGAGGGAATGGCTACACCTTC | TRBV30 | NA | TRBJ1-2 | few
CASSRGGTGELFF | TGTGCCAGCAGCCGTGGGGGAACCGGGGAGCTGTTTTTT | TRBV5-4 | NA | TRBJ2-2 | NA
CASSHPPSTDTQYF | TGTGCCAGCAGCCATCCCCCTAGCACAGATACGCAGTATTTT | TRBV14 | NA | TRBJ2-3 | NA
CASRTSGSGEQFF | TGTGCCAGTAGGACTAGCGGGAGTGGTGAGCAGTTCTTC | TRBV11-2 | TRBD2 | TRBJ2-1 | NA
CASSEHSTGRYEQYF | TGTGCCAGCAGCGAACACAGTACTGGGAGGTACGAGCAGTACTTC | TRBV7-6 | NA | TRBJ2-7 | NA
CASSEPPFGSTYEQYF | TGTGCCAGCAGTGAACCACCCTTTGGCAGTACCTACGAGCAGTACTTC | TRBV6-1 | NA | TRBJ2-7 | NA
CASSLRGGGTDTQYF | TGTGCCAGCAGCTTGCGCGGGGGGGGCACAGATACGCAGTATTTT | TRBV5-6 | TRBD2 | TRBJ2-3 | NA
CASSSTDRNTDTQYF | TGTGCCAGCAGTTCCACGGACAGGAACACAGATACGCAGTATTTT | TRBV6-5 | TRBD1 | TRBJ2-3 | NA
CASKGRDYEQYF | TGTGCCAGCAAGGGAAGGGACTACGAGCAGTACTTC | TRBV2 | NA | TRBJ2-7 | NA
CASSRLAGVEQYF | TGCGCCAGCAGCCGGCTAGCGGGGGTCGAGCAGTACTTC | TRBV4-3 | TRBD2 | TRBJ2-7 | once
CASSLQTAQETQYF | TGTGCCAGCAGCTTACAGACAGCCCAAGAGACCCAGTACTTC | TRBV7-9 | NA | TRBJ2-5 | NA
CASSEFRAATEAFF | TGCGCCAGCAGTGAATTTCGGGCAGCCACTGAAGCTTTCTTT | TRBV10-1 | NA | TRBJ1-1 | once
CASSYSLIAGYEQYF | TGTGCCAGCAGTTACTCGCTGATCGCCGGCTACGAGCAGTACTTC | TRBV6-6 | NA | TRBJ2-7 | NA
CSVPGSGGFTDTQYF | TGCAGCGTCCCCGGTAGCGGGGGGTTCACAGATACGCAGTATTTT | TRBV29-1 | TRBD2 | TRBJ2-3 | once
CASSQGTLGELFF | TGCGCCAGCAGCCAAGGGACTCTGGGGGAACTGTTTTTT | TRBV4-1 | NA | TRBJ1-4 | NA
CASSIAAGASYEQYF | TGTGCCAGCAGCATAGCGGCGGGAGCTTCCTACGAGCAGTACTTC | TRBV7-9 | TRBD2 | TRBJ2-7 | NA
CASSIIGGLVGELFF | TGTGCCAGTAGTATCATAGGGGGACTAGTCGGGGAGCTGTTTTTT | TRBV19 | TRBD2 | TRBJ2-2 | NA
CASRGDGRVYNEQFF | TGTGCCAGCAGAGGGGACGGTCGGGTCTACAATGAGCAGTTCTTC | TRBV6-1 | NA | TRBJ2-1 | once
CASSLGTSGSYNEQFF | TGCGCCAGCAGCTTGGGGACTAGCGGGTCCTACAATGAGCAGTTCTTC | TRBV5-1 | TRBD2 | TRBJ2-1 | NA
CASSLDRGLAGAPFF | TGTGCCAGCAGTTTAGACAGGGGACTAGCGGGAGCGCCGTTCTTC | TRBV7-9 | TRBD2 | TRBJ2-1 | NA
CASSLALAGTGELFF | TGTGCCAGCAGCTTAGCCCTAGCGGGGACCGGGGAGCTGTTTTTT | TRBV7-9 | TRBD2 | TRBJ2-2 | NA
CASSPAGGVQETQYF | TGTGCCAGTAGTCCAGCGGGAGGAGTACAAGAGACCCAGTACTTC | TRBV19 | TRBD2 | TRBJ2-5 | once
CASSFSDEQFF | TGTGCCAGCAGCTTTTCCGATGAGCAGTTCTTC | TRBV7-9 | NA | TRBJ2-1 | NA
CASSLGDRAQETQYF | TGCGCCAGCAGCTTAGGGGACAGGGCGCAAGAGACCCAGTACTTC | TRBV5-1 | TRBD1 | TRBJ2-5 | once
CASSTQASYEQYF | TGCGCCAGCAGCACACAGGCCTCCTACGAGCAGTACTTC | TRBV4-1 | NA | TRBJ2-7 | NA
CASSERQGMDEKLFF | TGTGCCAGCAGCGAACGCCAGGGGATGGATGAAAAACTGTTTTTT | TRBV6-6 | NA | TRBJ1-4 | NA
CASSVTGPGEQYF | TGCGCCAGCAGCGTCACAGGGCCCGGGGAGCAGTACTTC | TRBV5-1 | NA | TRBJ2-7 | NA
CASSDLAGGHSDTQYF | TGTGCCAGCAGCGACCTAGCGGGGGGGCATTCAGATACGCAGTATTTT | TRBV9 | TRBD2 | TRBJ2-3 | NA
CATSRVHNTGELFF | TGTGCCACCAGCAGGGTTCATAACACCGGGGAGCTGTTTTTT | TRBV15 | NA | TRBJ2-2 | NA
CASSPTGTGSEQYF | TGTGCCAGCAGTCCTACCGGGACAGGGAGTGAGCAGTACTTC | TRBV6-5 | TRBD1 | TRBJ2-7 | NA
CSVEDTERDSYEQYF | TGCAGCGTTGAAGATACCGAGCGGGACTCCTACGAGCAGTACTTC | TRBV29-1 | TRBD2 | TRBJ2-7 | NA
CAWSTGGAKGYTF | TGTGCCTGGAGTACAGGGGGCGCGAAGGGCTACACCTTC | TRBV30 | TRBD1 | TRBJ1-2 | NA
CASSLWRQGAGETQYF | TGCGCCAGCAGCTTGTGGAGACAGGGGGCCGGGGAGACCCAGTACTTC | TRBV5-1 | TRBD1 | TRBJ2-5 | NA
CASSVGQGGTNEKLFF | TGTGCCAGCAGTGTCGGACAGGGAGGTACTAATGAAAAACTGTTTTTT | TRBV25-1 | TRBD1 | TRBJ1-4 | once
CAARARDSYEQYF | TGTGCCGCCAGGGCTAGAGACTCCTACGAGCAGTACTTC | TRBV7-9 | NA | TRBJ2-7 | NA
CASSVRGGSGKPNNEQFF | TGTGCCAGCAGCGTACGGGGTGGGAGCGGGAAGCCTAATAATGAGCAGTTCTTC | TRBV9 | TRBD2 | TRBJ2-1 | NA
CASSPGGSGLPNEQFF | TGTGCCAGCAGCCCCGGTGGTAGCGGGCTACCCAATGAGCAGTTCTTC | TRBV7-2 | TRBD2 | TRBJ2-1 | NA
CASGSSLSGPGYEQYF | TGTGCTAGTGGTTCCTCCCTGTCAGGCCCAGGCTACGAGCAGTACTTC | TRBV12-5 | NA | TRBJ2-7 | NA
CASSLWEWTGDRDTQYF | TGTGCCAGCAGCTTGTGGGAGTGGACAGGGGATAGGGATACGCAGTATTTT | TRBV11-2 | TRBD1 | TRBJ2-3 | NA
CASDARTGGAGTEAFF | TGTGCCAGTGATGCACGGACAGGGGGCGCGGGGACTGAAGCTTTCTTT | TRBV19 | TRBD1 | TRBJ1-1 | NA
CASSLIQLAALTNEQFF | TGTGCCAGCAGCTTGATCCAACTAGCGGCCCTTACCAATGAGCAGTTCTTC | TRBV7-8 | TRBD2 | TRBJ2-1 | NA
CASSFSGRVYEQYF | TGTGCCAGCAGCTTTTCAGGGAGGGTCTACGAGCAGTACTTC | TRBV11-2 | TRBD2 | TRBJ2-7 | NA
CASREPRGVVYGYTF | TGTGCCAGCCGCGAACCGCGGGGGGTTGTCTATGGCTACACCTTC | TRBV28 | NA | TRBJ1-2 | NA
CASSPVLSGANVLTF | TGTGCCAGCAGCCCAGTCCTCTCTGGGGCCAACGTCCTGACTTTC | TRBV7-9 | NA | TRBJ2-6 | NA
CASSYSRDGYEQYF | TGTGCCAGCAGTTACTCGAGGGACGGATACGAGCAGTACTTC | TRBV6-5 | NA | TRBJ2-7 | NA
CASSLGTGGTEAFF | TGTGCCAGCAGTTTGGGGACAGGGGGCACTGAAGCTTTCTTT | TRBV27 | TRBD1 | TRBJ1-1 | NA
CAISDGAGGHKEQFF | TGTGCCATCAGTGACGGGGCGGGAGGGCATAAGGAGCAGTTCTTC | TRBV10-3 | TRBD2 | TRBJ2-1 | once
CSAPRTYGYTF | TGCAGTGCTCCACGGACCTATGGCTACACCTTC | TRBV20-1 | NA | TRBJ1-2 | NA